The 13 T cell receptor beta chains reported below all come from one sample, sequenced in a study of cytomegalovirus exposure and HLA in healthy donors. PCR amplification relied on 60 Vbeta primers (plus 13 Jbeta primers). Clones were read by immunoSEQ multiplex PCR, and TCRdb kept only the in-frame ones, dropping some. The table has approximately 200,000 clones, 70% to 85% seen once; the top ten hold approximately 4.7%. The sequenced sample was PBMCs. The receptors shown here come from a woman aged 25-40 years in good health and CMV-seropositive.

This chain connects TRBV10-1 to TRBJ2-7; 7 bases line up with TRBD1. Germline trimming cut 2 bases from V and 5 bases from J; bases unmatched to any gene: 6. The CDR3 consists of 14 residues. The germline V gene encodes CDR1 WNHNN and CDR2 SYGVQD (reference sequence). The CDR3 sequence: CASSEVEGADEQYF. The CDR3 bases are TGCGCCAGCAGTGAGGTTGAGGGGGCGGACGAGCAGTACTTC.

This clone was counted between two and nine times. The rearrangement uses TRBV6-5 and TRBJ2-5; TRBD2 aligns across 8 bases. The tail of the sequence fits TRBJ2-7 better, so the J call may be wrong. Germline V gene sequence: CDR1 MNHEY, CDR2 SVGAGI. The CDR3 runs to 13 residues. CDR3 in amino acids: CASYKREKSEQYF. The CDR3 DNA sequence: TGTGCCAGCTATAAGCGGGAGAAGTCCGAGCAGTACTTC.

This CDR3 reads CASSLFFGTGGGGNTIYF. Here the CDR3 DNA reads TGTGCCAGCAGCTTGTTCTTTGGGACAGGGGGCGGTGGAAACACCATATATTTT. The genes are TRBV5-8 and TRBJ1-3; 12 positions agree with TRBD1. The CDR3 sequence is 18 residues long. The V segment lost 1 base and the J segment 3 bases; nucleotides outside the gene matches: 8. Per the germline V gene, CDR1 is SGHTS and CDR2 is YDEGEE.

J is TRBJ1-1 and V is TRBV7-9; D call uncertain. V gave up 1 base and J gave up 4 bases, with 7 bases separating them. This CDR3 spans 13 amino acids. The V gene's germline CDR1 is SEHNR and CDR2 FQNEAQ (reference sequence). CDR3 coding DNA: TGTGCCAGCAGCTTAGGTGGCATCACTGAAGCTTTCTTT. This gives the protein CASSLGGITEAFF.

CDR3 sequence reads: CASSQGGGVGTDTQYF. CDR3 coding DNA: TGCGCCAGCAGCCAAGGAGGAGGGGTCGGCACAGATACGCAGTATTTT. This chain uses TRBV4-1 with TRBJ2-3; maybe TRBD2 (6 bases). The CDR3 sequence is 16 residues long. The germline V gene has CDR1 MGHRA and CDR2 YSYEKL. V lost 1 base, J lost 1 base, and 12 bases lay in between.

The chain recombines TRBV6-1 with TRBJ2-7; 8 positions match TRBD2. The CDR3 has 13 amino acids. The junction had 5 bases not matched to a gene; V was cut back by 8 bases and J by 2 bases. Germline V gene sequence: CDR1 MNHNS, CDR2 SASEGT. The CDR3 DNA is TGTGCCAGCGGGATTAGCGGGACCTACGAGCAGTACTTC. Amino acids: CASGISGTYEQYF.

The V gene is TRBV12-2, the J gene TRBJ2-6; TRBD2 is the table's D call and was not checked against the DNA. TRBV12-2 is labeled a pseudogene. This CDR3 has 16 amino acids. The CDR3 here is CASRPRRSSGANVLTF. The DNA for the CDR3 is TGTGCAAGTCGTCCCCGACGGAGCTCTGGGGCCAACGTCCTGACTTTC.

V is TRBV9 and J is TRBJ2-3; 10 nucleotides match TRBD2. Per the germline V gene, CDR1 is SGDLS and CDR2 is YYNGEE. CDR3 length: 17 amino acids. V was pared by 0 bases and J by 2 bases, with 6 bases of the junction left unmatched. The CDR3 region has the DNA TGTGCCAGCAGCGTAGCGGCTAGCGGGGGTTACACAGATACGCAGTATTTT. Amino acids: CASSVAASGGYTDTQYF.

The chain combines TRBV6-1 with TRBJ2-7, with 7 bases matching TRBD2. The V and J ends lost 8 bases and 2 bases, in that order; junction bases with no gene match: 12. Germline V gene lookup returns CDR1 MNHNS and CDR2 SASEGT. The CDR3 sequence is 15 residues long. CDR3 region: CASFPSSGLAYEQYF. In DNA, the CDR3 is TGTGCCAGCTTTCCTTCGAGCGGACTAGCCTACGAGCAGTACTTC.

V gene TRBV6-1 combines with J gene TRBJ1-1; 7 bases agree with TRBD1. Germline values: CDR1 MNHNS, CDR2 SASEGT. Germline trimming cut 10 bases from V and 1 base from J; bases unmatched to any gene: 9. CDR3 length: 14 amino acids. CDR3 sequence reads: CATITGTANTEAFF. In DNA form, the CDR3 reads TGTGCCACGATTACCGGGACAGCGAACACTGAAGCTTTCTTT.

The DNA for the CDR3 is TGTGCCAGCCGTTCAGGTGGGCAGGGCTTTGCTTTCTTT. It encodes CASRSGGQGFAFF. The rearrangement uses TRBV6-5 and TRBJ1-1; possible D gene TRBD1, 5 bases. V was trimmed by 8 bases and J by 11 bases, leaving 21 bases between them. Germline V gene sequence: CDR1 MNHEY, CDR2 SVGAGI. The CDR3 is 13 amino acids.

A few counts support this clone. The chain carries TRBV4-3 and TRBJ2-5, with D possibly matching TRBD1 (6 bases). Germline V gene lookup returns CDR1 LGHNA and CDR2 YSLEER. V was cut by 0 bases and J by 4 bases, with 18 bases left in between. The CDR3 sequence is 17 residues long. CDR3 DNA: TGCGCCAGCAGCCAAGATCGGGGTCCGGGACAAGGAGAGACCCAGTACTTC. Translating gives CASSQDRGPGQGETQYF.

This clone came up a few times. The CDR3 bases are TGTGCCAGCAGCCCCATACAGGATATAGGCTATGGCTACACCTTC. Translating gives CASSPIQDIGYGYTF. This chain joins TRBV7-9 and TRBJ1-2, with D possibly TRBD1 on 5 matching bases. Per germline, CDR1 SEHNR and CDR2 FQNEAQ (reference sequence). The CDR3 has 15 residues. Trimming removed 5 bases from V and 4 bases from J, with 17 bases in between.